The table lists the clone carrying this TCR beta chain with a count of one. Antigen: not known. The entry originates in a study of shared clonotypes between healthy human individuals. General observations from the study: Non-shared clonotypes showed lower generation probabilities than clonotypes common to all four donors. Larger estimated richness was generally seen in naive subsets than in memory subsets.

V was clipped by 1 base and J by 10 bases; unmatched bases: 6. Germline lookup yields CDR1 SGHDN and CDR2 FVKESK. The CDR3 sequence is 13 residues long. Produced via immunoSEQ multiplex PCR; TCRdb's table is partial and in-frame only. This table holds about 2,500,000 clones, more than 80% found once. The chain links TRBV14 to TRBJ1-1; 7 bases match TRBD1. The TCR comes from a man younger than 35 in good health. The sequenced sample was naive CD4+ T cells sorted from blood. As for subset: CD45RA+ positively selected. CDR3 nucleotide sequence: TGTGCCAGCAGCCAAGTCACCGGGACAGTAGCTTTCTTT. Translated: CASSQVTGTVAFF.